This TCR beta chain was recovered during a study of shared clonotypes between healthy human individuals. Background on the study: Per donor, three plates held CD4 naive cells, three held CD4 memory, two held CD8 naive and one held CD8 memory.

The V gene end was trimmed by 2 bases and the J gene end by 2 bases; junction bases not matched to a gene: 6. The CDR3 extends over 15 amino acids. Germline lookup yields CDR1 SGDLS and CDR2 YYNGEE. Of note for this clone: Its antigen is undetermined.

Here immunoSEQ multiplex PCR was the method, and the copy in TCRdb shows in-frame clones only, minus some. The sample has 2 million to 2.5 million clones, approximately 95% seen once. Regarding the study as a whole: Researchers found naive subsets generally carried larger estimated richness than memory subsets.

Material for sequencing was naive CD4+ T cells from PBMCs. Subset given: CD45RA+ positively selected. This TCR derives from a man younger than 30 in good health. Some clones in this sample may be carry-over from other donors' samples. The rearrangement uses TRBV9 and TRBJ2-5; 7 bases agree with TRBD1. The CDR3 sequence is CASSVSTGEQETQYF. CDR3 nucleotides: TGTGCCAGCAGCGTCTCAACAGGGGAACAAGAGACCCAGTACTTC.